This T cell receptor (beta chain) was recorded in a study of T cell changes during pregnancy in multiple sclerosis. Sequencing used immunoSEQ multiplex PCR; TCRdb keeps in-frame clones, though not all of them. There are over 40,000 clones in the sample; about 88% occur only once, and 5.5% to 6% lies in the top ten. Trimming removed 5 bases from V and 7 bases from J; junction bases left unmatched: 10. CDR1 and CDR2 from the germline V gene are MNHNY and SVGAGI (reference sequence). The CDR3 is 14 residues long. The genes are TRBV6-6 and TRBJ1-2, with 7 nucleotides matching TRBD1. The source was CD8+ T cells from peripheral blood mononuclear cells, collected after pregnancy. This clonotype was sampled from a female donor in good health, enrolled as a control in a pregnancy study. CDR3 nucleotide sequence: TGTGCCAGCAGTCTCACCAGGGGGGATCGTGGCTACACCTTC. Translated, it gives CASSLTRGDRGYTF.